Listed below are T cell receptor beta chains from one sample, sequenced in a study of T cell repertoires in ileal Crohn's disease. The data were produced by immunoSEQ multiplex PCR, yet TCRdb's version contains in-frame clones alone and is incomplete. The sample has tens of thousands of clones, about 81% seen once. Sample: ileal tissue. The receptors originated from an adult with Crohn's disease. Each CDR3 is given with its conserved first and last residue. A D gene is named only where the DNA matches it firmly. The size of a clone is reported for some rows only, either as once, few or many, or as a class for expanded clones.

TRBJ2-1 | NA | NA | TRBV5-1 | CASSLGSSYNEQFF | TGCGCCAGCAGCTTGGGGAGCTCCTACAATGAGCAGTTCTTC
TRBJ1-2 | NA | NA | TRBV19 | CASSIGRDYGYTF | TGTGCCAGTAGTATCGGTAGAGACTATGGCTACACCTTC
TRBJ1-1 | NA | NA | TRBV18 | CASSPPHANTEAFF | TGTGCCAGCTCACCACCACATGCGAACACTGAAGCTTTCTTT
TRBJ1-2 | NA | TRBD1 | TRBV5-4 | CASSQPTGYGYTF | TGTGCCAGCAGCCAACCGACAGGGTATGGCTACACCTTC
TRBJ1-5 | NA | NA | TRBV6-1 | CASSEGGNQPQHF | TGTGCCAGCAGCGAGGGAGGGAATCAGCCCCAGCATTTT
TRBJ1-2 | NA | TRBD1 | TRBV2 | CAIPGQGADGYTF | TGTGCCATCCCGGGACAGGGGGCGGATGGCTACACCTTC
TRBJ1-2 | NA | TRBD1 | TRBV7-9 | CASSLVGQGYGYTF | TGTGCCAGCAGCTTGGTGGGACAGGGATATGGCTACACCTTC
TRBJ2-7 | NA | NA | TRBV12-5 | CASGTPGRSEQYF | TGTGCTAGTGGAACCCCGGGGAGAAGCGAGCAGTACTTC
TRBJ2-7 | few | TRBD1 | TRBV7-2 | CASSLATGDEQYF | TGTGCCAGCAGCTTAGCGACAGGGGACGAGCAGTACTTC
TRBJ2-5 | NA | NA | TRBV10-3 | CAISERDSSETQYF | TGTGCCATCAGTGAGAGAGACAGCTCTGAGACCCAGTACTTC
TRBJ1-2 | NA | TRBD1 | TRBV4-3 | CASSQDWGQGADGYTF | TGCGCCAGCAGCCAAGATTGGGGACAGGGGGCGGATGGCTACACCTTC
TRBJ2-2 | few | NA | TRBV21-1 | CASSDRENHGELFF | TGTGCCAGCTCGGACAGGGAGAACCACGGGGAGCTGTTTTTT
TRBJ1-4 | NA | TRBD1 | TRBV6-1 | CASSEVIRGGQGNEKLFF | TGTGCCAGCAGTGAAGTCATAAGGGGTGGACAGGGGAATGAAAAACTGTTTTTT
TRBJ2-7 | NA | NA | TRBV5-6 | CASGTQGGYEQYF | TGTGCCAGCGGCACACAGGGGGGGTACGAGCAGTACTTC
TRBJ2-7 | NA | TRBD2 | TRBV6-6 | CASTPAGAPYEQYF | TGTGCCAGCACCCCAGCGGGGGCTCCGTACGAGCAGTACTTC
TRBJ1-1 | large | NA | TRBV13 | CASRLKGAQNTEAFF | TGTGCCAGCAGACTAAAGGGAGCCCAGAACACTGAAGCTTTCTTT
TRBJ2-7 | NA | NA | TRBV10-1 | CASTEWTVGSYEQYF | TGCGCCAGCACCGAGTGGACAGTGGGCTCCTACGAGCAGTACTTC
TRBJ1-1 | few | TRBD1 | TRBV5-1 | CASSLGTGGEGEAFF | TGCGCCAGCAGCTTGGGGACAGGGGGCGAGGGTGAAGCTTTCTTT
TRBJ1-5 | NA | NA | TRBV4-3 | CASSPDGRNQPQHF | TGCGCCAGCAGCCCTGATGGTAGAAATCAGCCCCAGCATTTT
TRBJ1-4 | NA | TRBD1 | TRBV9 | CASSGDRGNEKLFF | TGTGCCAGCAGCGGAGACAGGGGTAATGAAAAACTGTTTTTT
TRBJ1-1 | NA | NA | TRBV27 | CASSLKSDTEAFF | TGTGCCAGCAGTTTAAAGTCAGACACTGAAGCTTTCTTT
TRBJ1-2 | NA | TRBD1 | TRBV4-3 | CASSQAVTGQGSGYTF | TGCGCCAGCAGCCAAGCGGTAACGGGACAGGGATCTGGCTACACCTTC
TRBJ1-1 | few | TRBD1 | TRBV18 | CASSPLQGSDTEAFF | TGTGCCAGCTCACCGCTACAGGGGAGCGACACTGAAGCTTTCTTT